Listed below are T cell receptor beta chains from one sample, sequenced in a study of T cell repertoires in cytomegalovirus infection. TCRdb passed the reads through MiXCR, listing each CDR3 protein once. The sample shows 630,000 or so distinct CDR3 sequences, about 24% of them seen only once. The specimen was CD8+ T cells from PBMCs. All receptors come from a human donor in good health (CMV status not recorded). Some clones in this sample may be carry-over from other donors' samples. Both conserved end residues are part of each CDR3. The D gene is left open where the match is weak. Expanded clones get a size class; other rows say once, few or many, or leave the size out.

cdr3_aa: CASSFNRGMSEQYF
cdr3_nt: TGTGCCAGCAGCTTCAACCGGGGTATGTCCGAGCAGTACTTC
v_call: TRBV7-2
d_call: NA
j_call: TRBJ2-7
clone_size: many

cdr3_aa: CASTLAGTTDTQYF
cdr3_nt: TGTGCCAGCACCTTAGCGGGGACGACAGATACGCAGTATTTT
v_call: TRBV12-3/TRBV12-4
d_call: TRBD2
j_call: TRBJ2-3
clone_size: NA

cdr3_aa: CASSPLTGFEQYF
cdr3_nt: TGTGCCAGCAGTCCCCTAACAGGTTTCGAGCAGTACTTC
v_call: TRBV6-1
d_call: NA
j_call: TRBJ2-7
clone_size: NA

cdr3_aa: CSVVGWGGSYNEQFF
cdr3_nt: TGCAGCGTTGTAGGATGGGGGGGCTCCTACAATGAGCAGTTCTTC
v_call: TRBV29-1
d_call: TRBD2
j_call: TRBJ2-1
clone_size: few

cdr3_aa: CSAQTWTRDYQYF
cdr3_nt: TGCAGTGCCCAGACTTGGACCAGGGATTATCAGTATTTT
v_call: TRBV20-1
d_call: NA
j_call: TRBJ2-3
clone_size: NA

cdr3_aa: CASSLGAVEGETQYF
cdr3_nt: TGTGCCAGCAGCTTGGGTGCGGTGGAGGGAGAGACCCAGTACTTC
v_call: TRBV7-9
d_call: NA
j_call: TRBJ2-5
clone_size: many

cdr3_aa: CSAQDRGYSPLHF
cdr3_nt: TGCAGTGCTCAGGACAGGGGGTACTCACCCCTCCACTTT
v_call: TRBV20-1
d_call: TRBD1
j_call: TRBJ1-6
clone_size: NA

cdr3_aa: CASRLRLAGANTGELFF
cdr3_nt: TGTGCCAGCAGGCTCCGACTAGCGGGGGCGAACACCGGGGAGCTGTTTTTT
v_call: TRBV6-2/TRBV6-3
d_call: TRBD2
j_call: TRBJ2-2
clone_size: few

cdr3_aa: CSAQRGNYNEQFF
cdr3_nt: TGCAGTGCCCAGCGGGGGAATTACAATGAGCAGTTCTTC
v_call: TRBV20-1
d_call: TRBD2
j_call: TRBJ2-1
clone_size: NA

cdr3_aa: CASTDPPGLAGRRWTGELFF
cdr3_nt: TGTGCCAGCACCGACCCTCCGGGACTAGCGGGGCGCCGGTGGACCGGGGAGCTGTTTTTT
v_call: TRBV6-2/TRBV6-3
d_call: TRBD2
j_call: TRBJ2-2
clone_size: NA

cdr3_aa: CATRQGLNEQFF
cdr3_nt: TGTGCCACCAGGCAGGGATTGAATGAGCAGTTCTTC
v_call: TRBV24-1
d_call: NA
j_call: TRBJ2-1
clone_size: few

cdr3_aa: CATSSDSLYGGYTF
cdr3_nt: TGTGCCACCAGCAGCGACAGTCTGTATGGTGGCTACACCTTC
v_call: TRBV15
d_call: NA
j_call: TRBJ1-2
clone_size: NA

cdr3_aa: CASSIPTLTGVSQPQHF
cdr3_nt: TGTGCCAGTAGTATCCCTACCTTGACAGGGGTCAGTCAGCCCCAGCATTTT
v_call: TRBV19
d_call: TRBD1
j_call: TRBJ1-5
clone_size: NA

cdr3_aa: CASSINRDFHTEAFF
cdr3_nt: TGCGCCAGCAGCATAAACAGGGATTTTCACACTGAAGCTTTCTTT
v_call: TRBV5-1
d_call: NA
j_call: TRBJ1-1
clone_size: NA

cdr3_aa: CASARRNTGELFF
cdr3_nt: TGTGCCAGCGCGAGGAGGAACACCGGGGAGCTGTTTTTT
v_call: TRBV27
d_call: NA
j_call: TRBJ2-2
clone_size: few

cdr3_aa: CASSYFELLDYGYTF
cdr3_nt: TGTGCCAGCAGTTACTTTGAACTTCTGGACTATGGCTACACCTTC
v_call: TRBV6-2/TRBV6-3
d_call: NA
j_call: TRBJ1-2
clone_size: NA

cdr3_aa: CASRGCSYEQYF
cdr3_nt: TGTGCCAGCAGGGGCTGCTCCTACGAGCAGTACTTC
v_call: TRBV2
d_call: NA
j_call: TRBJ2-7
clone_size: few

cdr3_aa: CSGGQGAGEQYF
cdr3_nt: TGCAGCGGGGGACAGGGGGCGGGGGAGCAGTACTTC
v_call: TRBV29-1
d_call: TRBD1
j_call: TRBJ2-7
clone_size: few

cdr3_aa: CSGAPGPRAETQYF
cdr3_nt: TGCAGCGGGGCCCCGGGCCCTCGGGCAGAGACCCAGTACTTC
v_call: TRBV29-1
d_call: NA
j_call: TRBJ2-5
clone_size: NA

cdr3_aa: CASSLLRYYNEQFF
cdr3_nt: TGTGCCAGCAGCTTATTAAGGTACTACAATGAGCAGTTCTTC
v_call: TRBV7-2
d_call: NA
j_call: TRBJ2-1
clone_size: few

cdr3_aa: CASTRDKNTEAFF
cdr3_nt: TGTGCCAGCACCCGGGACAAGAACACTGAAGCTTTCTTT
v_call: TRBV7-9
d_call: NA
j_call: TRBJ1-1
clone_size: NA

cdr3_aa: CASSSGVTGEIPIRAFF
cdr3_nt: TGTGCCAGCAGCTCCGGCGTAACCGGGGAGATTCCCATTCGAGCTTTCTTT
v_call: TRBV7-8
d_call: NA
j_call: TRBJ1-1
clone_size: many

cdr3_aa: CASRDEAGALPGELFF
cdr3_nt: TGTGCCAGCAGGGACGAAGCGGGGGCCCTTCCCGGGGAGCTGTTTTTT
v_call: TRBV6-5
d_call: TRBD2
j_call: TRBJ2-2
clone_size: NA

cdr3_aa: CASSLRDRVTEAFF
cdr3_nt: TGTGCCAGCAGCCTCCGGGACAGGGTCACTGAAGCTTTCTTT
v_call: TRBV5-6
d_call: TRBD1
j_call: TRBJ1-1
clone_size: NA

cdr3_aa: CAISESTRGREGEKLFF
cdr3_nt: TGTGCCATCAGTGAGTCGACTCGGGGCCGCGAGGGTGAAAAACTGTTTTTT
v_call: TRBV10-3
d_call: NA
j_call: TRBJ1-4
clone_size: few

cdr3_aa: CASNPARDLAKNIQYF
cdr3_nt: TGTGCCAGCAACCCCGCCCGGGACCTAGCCAAAAACATTCAGTACTTC
v_call: TRBV25-1
d_call: NA
j_call: TRBJ2-4
clone_size: few

cdr3_aa: CASSQQNTEAFF
cdr3_nt: TGTGCCAGCAGCCAGCAGAACACTGAAGCTTTCTTT
v_call: TRBV12-3/TRBV12-4
d_call: NA
j_call: TRBJ1-1
clone_size: many

cdr3_aa: CASAGGTRGGPYEQYF
cdr3_nt: TGTGCCAGCGCTGGGGGAACCCGCGGGGGACCATACGAGCAGTACTTC
v_call: TRBV2
d_call: TRBD2
j_call: TRBJ2-7
clone_size: NA

cdr3_aa: CASSPRGPTDTQYF
cdr3_nt: TGTGCCAGCAGCCCTCGGGGGCCCACAGATACGCAGTATTTT
v_call: TRBV7-6
d_call: NA
j_call: TRBJ2-3
clone_size: many

cdr3_aa: CASTKDGYTDTQYF
cdr3_nt: TGTGCCAGCACCAAGGACGGCTACACAGATACGCAGTATTTT
v_call: TRBV7-6
d_call: NA
j_call: TRBJ2-3
clone_size: many

cdr3_aa: CASSFLAGYNEQFF
cdr3_nt: TGTGCCAGCAGCTTCCTAGCGGGGTACAATGAGCAGTTCTTC
v_call: TRBV11-2
d_call: TRBD2
j_call: TRBJ2-1
clone_size: few

cdr3_aa: CASSYRARVMGGYTF
cdr3_nt: TGTGCCAGCAGTTATCGGGCCAGGGTGATGGGTGGCTACACCTTC
v_call: TRBV28
d_call: NA
j_call: TRBJ1-2
clone_size: few

cdr3_aa: CASSLSRSTDTQYF
cdr3_nt: TGTGCCAGCAGCTTGTCCCGAAGCACAGATACGCAGTATTTT
v_call: TRBV5-5
d_call: NA
j_call: TRBJ2-3
clone_size: few

cdr3_aa: CASTTTGLNEKLFF
cdr3_nt: TGTGCCAGCACCACAACGGGGCTGAATGAAAAACTGTTTTTT
v_call: TRBV25-1
d_call: NA
j_call: TRBJ1-4
clone_size: many

cdr3_aa: CASSQGPGSVDTQYF
cdr3_nt: TGTGCCAGCAGCCAAGGTCCAGGGTCGGTAGATACGCAGTATTTT
v_call: TRBV14
d_call: NA
j_call: TRBJ2-3
clone_size: many

cdr3_aa: CASRWAGEVTEAFF
cdr3_nt: TGCGCCAGCAGGTGGGCAGGGGAAGTAACTGAAGCTTTCTTT
v_call: TRBV5-1
d_call: NA
j_call: TRBJ1-1
clone_size: NA

cdr3_aa: CASSFLGLNTEAFF
cdr3_nt: TGTGCCAGCAGTTTTCTCGGACTGAACACTGAAGCTTTCTTT
v_call: TRBV12-3/TRBV12-4
d_call: NA
j_call: TRBJ1-1
clone_size: many

cdr3_aa: CASNVAGGFAYNEQFF
cdr3_nt: TGTGCCAGCAATGTAGCGGGGGGATTCGCCTACAATGAGCAGTTCTTC
v_call: TRBV6-5
d_call: TRBD2
j_call: TRBJ2-1
clone_size: few

cdr3_aa: CASSYYGGRSYNEQFF
cdr3_nt: TGTGCCAGCAGTTACTACGGGGGGCGCTCCTACAATGAGCAGTTCTTC
v_call: TRBV6-5
d_call: NA
j_call: TRBJ2-1
clone_size: many

cdr3_aa: CASSYGNGQPQHF
cdr3_nt: TGTGCCAGCAGTTACGGCAATGGACAGCCCCAGCATTTT
v_call: TRBV6-2/TRBV6-3
d_call: NA
j_call: TRBJ1-5
clone_size: NA